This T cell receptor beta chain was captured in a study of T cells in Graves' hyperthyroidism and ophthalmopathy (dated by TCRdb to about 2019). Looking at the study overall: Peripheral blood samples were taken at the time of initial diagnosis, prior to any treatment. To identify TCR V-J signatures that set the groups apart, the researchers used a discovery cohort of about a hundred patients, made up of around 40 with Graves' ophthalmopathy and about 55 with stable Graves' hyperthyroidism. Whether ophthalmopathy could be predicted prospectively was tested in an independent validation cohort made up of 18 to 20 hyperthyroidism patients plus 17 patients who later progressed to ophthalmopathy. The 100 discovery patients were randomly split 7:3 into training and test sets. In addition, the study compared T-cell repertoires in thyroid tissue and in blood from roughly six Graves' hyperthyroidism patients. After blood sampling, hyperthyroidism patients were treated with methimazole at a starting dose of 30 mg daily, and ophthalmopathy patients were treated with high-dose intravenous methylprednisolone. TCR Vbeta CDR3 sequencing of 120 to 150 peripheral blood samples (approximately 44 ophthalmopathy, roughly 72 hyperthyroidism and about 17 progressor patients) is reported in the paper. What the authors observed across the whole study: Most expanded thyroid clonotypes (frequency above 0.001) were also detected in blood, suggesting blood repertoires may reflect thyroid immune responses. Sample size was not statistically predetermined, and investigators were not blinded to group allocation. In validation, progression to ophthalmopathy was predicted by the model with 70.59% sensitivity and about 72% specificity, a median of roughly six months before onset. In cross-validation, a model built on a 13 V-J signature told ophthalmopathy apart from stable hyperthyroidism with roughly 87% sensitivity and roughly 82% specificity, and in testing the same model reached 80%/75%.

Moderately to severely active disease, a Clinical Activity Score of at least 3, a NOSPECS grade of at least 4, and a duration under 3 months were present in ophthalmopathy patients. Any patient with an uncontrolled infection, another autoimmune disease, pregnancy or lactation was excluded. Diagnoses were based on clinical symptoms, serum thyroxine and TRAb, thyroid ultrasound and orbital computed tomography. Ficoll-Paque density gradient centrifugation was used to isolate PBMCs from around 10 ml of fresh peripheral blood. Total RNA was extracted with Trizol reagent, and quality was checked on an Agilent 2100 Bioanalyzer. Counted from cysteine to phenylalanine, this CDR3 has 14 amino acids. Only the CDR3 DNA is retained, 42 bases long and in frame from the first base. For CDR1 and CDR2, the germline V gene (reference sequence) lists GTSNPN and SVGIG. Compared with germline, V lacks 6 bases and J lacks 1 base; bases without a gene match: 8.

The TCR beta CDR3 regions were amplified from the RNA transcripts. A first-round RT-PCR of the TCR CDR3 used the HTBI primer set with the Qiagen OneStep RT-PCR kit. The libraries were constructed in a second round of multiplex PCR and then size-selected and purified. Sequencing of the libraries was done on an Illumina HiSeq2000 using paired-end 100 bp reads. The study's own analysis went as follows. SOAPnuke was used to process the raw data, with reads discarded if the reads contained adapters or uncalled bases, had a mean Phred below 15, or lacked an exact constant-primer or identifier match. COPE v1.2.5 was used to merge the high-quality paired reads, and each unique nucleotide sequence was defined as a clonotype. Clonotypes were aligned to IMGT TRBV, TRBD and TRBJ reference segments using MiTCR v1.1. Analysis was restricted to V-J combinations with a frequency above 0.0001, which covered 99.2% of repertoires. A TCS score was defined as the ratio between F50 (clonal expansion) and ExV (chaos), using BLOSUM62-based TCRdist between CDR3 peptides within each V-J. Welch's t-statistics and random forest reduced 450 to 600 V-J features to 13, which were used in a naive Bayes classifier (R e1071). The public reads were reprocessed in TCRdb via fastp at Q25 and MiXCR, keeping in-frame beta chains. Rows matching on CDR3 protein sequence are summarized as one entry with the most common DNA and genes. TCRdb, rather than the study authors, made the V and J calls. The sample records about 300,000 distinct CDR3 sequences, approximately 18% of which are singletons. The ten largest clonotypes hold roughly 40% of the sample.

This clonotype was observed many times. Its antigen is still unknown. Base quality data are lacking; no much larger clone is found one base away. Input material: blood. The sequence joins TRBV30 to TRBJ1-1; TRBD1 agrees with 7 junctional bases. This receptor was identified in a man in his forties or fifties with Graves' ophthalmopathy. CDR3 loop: CACTRQGRNTEAFF. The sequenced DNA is TGTGCCTGTACTAGACAGGGCCGGAACACTGAAGCTTTCTTT.